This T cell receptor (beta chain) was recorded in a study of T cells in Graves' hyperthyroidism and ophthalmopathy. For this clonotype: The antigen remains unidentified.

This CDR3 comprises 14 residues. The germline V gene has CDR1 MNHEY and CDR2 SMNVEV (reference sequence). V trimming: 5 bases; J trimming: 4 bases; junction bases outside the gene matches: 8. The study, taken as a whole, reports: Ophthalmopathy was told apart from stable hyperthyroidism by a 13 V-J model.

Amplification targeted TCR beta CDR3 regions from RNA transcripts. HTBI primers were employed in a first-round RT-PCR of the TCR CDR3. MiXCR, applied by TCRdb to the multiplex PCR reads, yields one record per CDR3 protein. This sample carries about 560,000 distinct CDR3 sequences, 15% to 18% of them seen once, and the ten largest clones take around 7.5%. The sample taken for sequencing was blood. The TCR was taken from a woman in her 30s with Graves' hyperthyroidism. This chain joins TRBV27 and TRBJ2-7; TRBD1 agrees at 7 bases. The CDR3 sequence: CASSKKGTAYEQYF. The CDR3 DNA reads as TGTGCCAGCAGTAAGAAAGGGACAGCTTACGAGCAGTACTTC.